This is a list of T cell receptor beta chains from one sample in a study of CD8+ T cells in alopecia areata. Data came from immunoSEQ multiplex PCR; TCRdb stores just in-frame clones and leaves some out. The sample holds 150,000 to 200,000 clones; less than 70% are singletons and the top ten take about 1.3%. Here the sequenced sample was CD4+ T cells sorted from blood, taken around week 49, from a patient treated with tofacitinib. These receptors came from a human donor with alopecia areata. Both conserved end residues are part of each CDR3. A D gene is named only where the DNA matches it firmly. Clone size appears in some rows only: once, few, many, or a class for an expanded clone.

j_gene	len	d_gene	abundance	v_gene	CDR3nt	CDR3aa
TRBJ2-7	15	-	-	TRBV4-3	TGCGCCAGCAGCCCTGAGCAGGGCCCCACCTACGAGCAGTACTTC	CASSPEQGPTYEQYF
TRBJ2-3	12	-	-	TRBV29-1	TGCAGCGTTGCTTTGTTCACAGATACGCAGTATTTT	CSVALFTDTQYF
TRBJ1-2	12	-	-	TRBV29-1	TGCAGCGTCGCTGGGGGCTCTGGGGGCTACACCTTC	CSVAGGSGGYTF
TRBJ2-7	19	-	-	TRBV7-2	TGTGCCAGCAGCTCCTCGGGTCTCCTGCGGGGGCCGGCGGGCTACGAGCAGTACTTC	CASSSSGLLRGPAGYEQYF
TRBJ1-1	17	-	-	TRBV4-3	TGCGCCAGCAGCCAAGTTCCGACGGGAGTAATGAACACTGAAGCTTTCTTT	CASSQVPTGVMNTEAFF
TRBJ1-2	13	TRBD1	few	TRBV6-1	TGTGCCAGCAGTGCGGGACAGACCTATGGCTACACCTTC	CASSAGQTYGYTF
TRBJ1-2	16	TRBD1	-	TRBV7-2	TGTGCCAGCAGCTTAGGACTGGACAGGGGCTCAGGTGGCTACACCTTC	CASSLGLDRGSGGYTF
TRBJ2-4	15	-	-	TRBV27	TGTGCCAGCAGTATATCCGGGGTGGCCAAAAACATTCAGTACTTC	CASSISGVAKNIQYF
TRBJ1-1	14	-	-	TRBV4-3	TGCGCCAGCAGCCATGGGCCGGGGGAGCCTGAAGCTTTCTTT	CASSHGPGEPEAFF
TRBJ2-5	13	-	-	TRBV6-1	TGTGCCAGCAGCAGGACGCAACAAGAGACCCAGTACTTC	CASSRTQQETQYF
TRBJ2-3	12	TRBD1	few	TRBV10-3	TGTGCCATCAGACAGGGGGGAGATACGCAGTATTTT	CAIRQGGDTQYF
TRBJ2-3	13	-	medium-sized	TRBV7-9	TGTGCCAGCAGCCCCCGGGGACCAGATACGCAGTATTTT	CASSPRGPDTQYF
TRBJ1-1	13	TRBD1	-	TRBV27	TGTGCCAGCAGTGGGACAGGGAACCACGAAGCTTTCTTT	CASSGTGNHEAFF
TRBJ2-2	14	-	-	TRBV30	TGTGCCTGTCGCCGGGACACAACCACCGGGGAGCTGTTTTTT	CACRRDTTTGELFF
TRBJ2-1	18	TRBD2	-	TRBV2	TGTGCCAGCAGTGAAGGGTTAGCGGGGGAACCTAACTACAATGAGCAGTTCTTC	CASSEGLAGEPNYNEQFF
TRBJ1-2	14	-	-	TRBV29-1	TGCAGCGTTGAGTTGCCGGGTACGGGCTATGGCTACACCTTC	CSVELPGTGYGYTF
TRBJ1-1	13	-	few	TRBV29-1	TGCAGCGTTGCAGGGGTGATCATCCCTGAAGCTTTCTTT	CSVAGVIIPEAFF
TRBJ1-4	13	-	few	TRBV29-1	TGCAGCGTTGGAGGGGGAAGTGGTGAAAAACTGTTTTTT	CSVGGGSGEKLFF
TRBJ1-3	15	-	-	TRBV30	TGTGCCTGGAGCCTTGTTCAGGGGAGGGGAAACACCATATATTTT	CAWSLVQGRGNTIYF
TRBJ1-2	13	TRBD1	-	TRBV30	TGTGCCGGATGGACAGGGGACGACTATGGCTACACCTTC	CAGWTGDDYGYTF
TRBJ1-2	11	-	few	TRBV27	TGTGCCAGCGGGGCCAACTATGGCTACACCTTC	CASGANYGYTF
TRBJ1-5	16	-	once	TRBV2	TGTGCCAGCGACCGGGAGGCGGCAGGGAGCAATCAGCCCCAGCATTTT	CASDREAAGSNQPQHF
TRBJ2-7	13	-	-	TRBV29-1	TGCAGCGCCGGGACACAATCGGTCCACGAGCAGTACTTC	CSAGTQSVHEQYF
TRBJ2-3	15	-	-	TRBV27	TGTGCCAGCAGTTTAAAGGCGGGGACCACAGATACGCAGTATTTT	CASSLKAGTTDTQYF
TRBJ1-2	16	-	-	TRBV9	TGTGCCAGCAGCGTAGTGTCAGGGATTGTGGCCTATGGCTACACCTTC	CASSVVSGIVAYGYTF
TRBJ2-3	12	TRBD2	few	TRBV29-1	TGCAGCGTTATGGTGACTAGCGATACGCAGTATTTT	CSVMVTSDTQYF
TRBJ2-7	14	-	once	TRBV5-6	TGTGCCAGCAGCTTGGGAGGGGCCTCCTACGAGCAGTACTTC	CASSLGGASYEQYF
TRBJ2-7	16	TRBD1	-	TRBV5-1	TGCGCCAGCAGCCCACGGACAGGGATGAGCTCCTACGAGCAGTACTTC	CASSPRTGMSSYEQYF
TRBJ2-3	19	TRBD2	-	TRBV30	TGTGCCTGGAGTCCCTCGCTTTGGACTAGCGGGGCGTTCACAGATACGCAGTATTTT	CAWSPSLWTSGAFTDTQYF
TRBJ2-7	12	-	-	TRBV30	TGTGCCTGGAGTTCACAGCCCTACGAGCAGTACTTC	CAWSSQPYEQYF